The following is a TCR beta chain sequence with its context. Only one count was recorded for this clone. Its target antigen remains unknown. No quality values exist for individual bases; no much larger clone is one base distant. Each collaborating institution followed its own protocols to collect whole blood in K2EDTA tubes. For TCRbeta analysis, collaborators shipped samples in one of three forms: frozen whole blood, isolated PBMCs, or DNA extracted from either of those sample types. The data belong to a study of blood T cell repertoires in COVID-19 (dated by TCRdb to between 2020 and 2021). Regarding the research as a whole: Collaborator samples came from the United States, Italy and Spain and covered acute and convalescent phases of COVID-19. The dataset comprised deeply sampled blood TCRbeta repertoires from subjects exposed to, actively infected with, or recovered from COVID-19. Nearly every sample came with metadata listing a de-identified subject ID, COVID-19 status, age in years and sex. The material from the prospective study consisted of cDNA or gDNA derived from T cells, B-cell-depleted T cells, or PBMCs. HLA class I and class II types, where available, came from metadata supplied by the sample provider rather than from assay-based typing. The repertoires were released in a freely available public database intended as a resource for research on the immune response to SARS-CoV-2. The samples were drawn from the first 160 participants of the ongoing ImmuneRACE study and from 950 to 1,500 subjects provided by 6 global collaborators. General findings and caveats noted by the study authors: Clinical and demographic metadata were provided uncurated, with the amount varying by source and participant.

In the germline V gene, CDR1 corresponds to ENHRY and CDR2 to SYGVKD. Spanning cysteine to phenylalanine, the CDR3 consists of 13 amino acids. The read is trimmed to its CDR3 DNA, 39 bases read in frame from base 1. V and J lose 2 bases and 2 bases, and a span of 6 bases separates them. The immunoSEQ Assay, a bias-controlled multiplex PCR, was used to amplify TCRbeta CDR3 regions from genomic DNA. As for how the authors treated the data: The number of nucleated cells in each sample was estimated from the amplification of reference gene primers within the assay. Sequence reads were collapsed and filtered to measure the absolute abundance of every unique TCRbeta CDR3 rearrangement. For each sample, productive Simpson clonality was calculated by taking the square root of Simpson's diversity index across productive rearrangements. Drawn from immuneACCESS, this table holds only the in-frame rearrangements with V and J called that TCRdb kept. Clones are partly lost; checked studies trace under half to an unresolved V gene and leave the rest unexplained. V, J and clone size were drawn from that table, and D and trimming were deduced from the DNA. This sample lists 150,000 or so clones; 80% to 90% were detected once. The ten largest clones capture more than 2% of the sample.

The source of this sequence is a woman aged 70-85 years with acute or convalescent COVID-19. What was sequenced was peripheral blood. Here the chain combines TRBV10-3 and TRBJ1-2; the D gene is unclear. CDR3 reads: CAISEVQNYGYTF. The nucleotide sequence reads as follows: TGTGCCATCAGTGAGGTACAGAACTATGGCTACACCTTC.